This TCR beta chain was found in a study of blood T cells in healthy people across ages. General observations from the study: With naive T cell percentage, TCR beta diversity showed a strong correlation. Researchers judged that diversity estimates from one million T cells fell short of true values.

A second roughly 6 to 12 cycle PCR used barcoded and J-beta primers. Each of the samples gave a minimum of 2.5 million paired-end reads that contained CDR3. MiXCR was run by TCRdb on the 5' RACE reads, yielding one entry per CDR3 protein. Among approximately 880,000 distinct CDR3 sequences listed, 45% to 50% were seen once. Details on this clonotype: Its matching antigen is unknown. One end of the junction is discordant with germline, which a read error may explain.

Ranging in age from about 6 to 95, the donors were healthy Caucasian individuals from Russia. This CDR3 is 14 amino acids long. Germline loops: CDR1 KGHSH, CDR2 LQKENI. Sequenced: blood. The V call is TRBV18, the J call TRBJ1-1, with D maybe TRBD1 (6 bases). This sequence originates from a man younger than 40 in good health. CDR3 DNA sequence: TGTGTCAGCTCACCAGGGGTGACGAACACTGAAGCTTTCTTT. Translating gives CVSSPGVTNTEAFF.